This is a list of T cell receptor beta chains from one sample in a study of T cells after yellow fever vaccination. TCRdb re-called the 5' RACE reads through MiXCR, storing one row per CDR3 protein. The sample includes just under 600,000 distinct CDR3 sequences, about 14% of them seen just once. The input for sequencing was PBMCs, taken on the day of the yellow fever booster vaccination. The receptor set was obtained from a man aged 25 to 45 who received the YFV17D yellow fever vaccine. Both conserved end residues are trimmed from each CDR3. Each record gives: clone size, V gene, CDR3 protein. Not all rows give a size; the values are once, few, many and, for expanded clones, a class.

few | TRBV4-3 | ASSQDRGRARNEQF
few | TRBV10-3 | AIKTGENSPLH
- | TRBV6-2/TRBV6-3 | ASSWSGRANEQF
- | TRBV9 | ASSVGVSGNYEQY
few | TRBV4-3 | ASSQWTSGRSEQF
few | TRBV7-9 | ASSLLGTGGTDTQY
- | TRBV10-3 | AISGGTGDEQY
- | TRBV20-1 | SVGANEQY
many | TRBV20-1 | SASDGVGNTIY
- | TRBV29-1 | SVALGRGLDTIY
few | TRBV7-2 | ASKPMNTGELF
- | TRBV7-2 | ASSAPGQGYGYT
many | TRBV3-1 | ASSQTSGRAYEQF
few | TRBV6-1 | ASTPGTLNTEAF
- | TRBV5-1 | ASSLSGQGHTEAF
- | TRBV6-5 | ASSYPSGKGHYEQY
many | TRBV20-1 | SPLILETQY
- | TRBV19 | ASSSRTESNEQF
few | TRBV7-2 | ASSFSTGPIGGEQY
many | TRBV5-1 | ASSPRLAGGLTDTQY
- | TRBV29-1 | SVAQGGNQPQH
many | TRBV5-1 | ASSREGSGSIEQF
- | TRBV30 | AWSIDLSTDTQY
few | TRBV30 | AWSNNINIQY